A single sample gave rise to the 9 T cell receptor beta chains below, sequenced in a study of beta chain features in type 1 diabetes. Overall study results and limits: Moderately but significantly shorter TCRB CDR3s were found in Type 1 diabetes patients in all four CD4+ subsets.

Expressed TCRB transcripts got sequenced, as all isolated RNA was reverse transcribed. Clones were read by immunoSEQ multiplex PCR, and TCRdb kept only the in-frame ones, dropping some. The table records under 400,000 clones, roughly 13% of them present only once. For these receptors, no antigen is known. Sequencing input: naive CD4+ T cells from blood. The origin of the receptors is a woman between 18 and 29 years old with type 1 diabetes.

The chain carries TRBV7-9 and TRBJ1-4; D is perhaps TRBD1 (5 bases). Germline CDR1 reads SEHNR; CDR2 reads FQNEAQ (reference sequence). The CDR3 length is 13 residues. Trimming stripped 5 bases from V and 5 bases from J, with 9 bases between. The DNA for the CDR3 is TGTGCCAGCAGCCAGGGTCAGAATGAAAAACTGTTTTTT. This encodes CASSQGQNEKLFF.

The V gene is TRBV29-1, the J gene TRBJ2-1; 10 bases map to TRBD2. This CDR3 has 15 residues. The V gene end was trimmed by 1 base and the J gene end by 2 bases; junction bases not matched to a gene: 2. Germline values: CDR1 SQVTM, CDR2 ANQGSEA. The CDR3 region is CSVEGSGRAYNEQFF. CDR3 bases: TGCAGCGTTGAAGGGAGCGGGAGGGCCTACAATGAGCAGTTCTTC.

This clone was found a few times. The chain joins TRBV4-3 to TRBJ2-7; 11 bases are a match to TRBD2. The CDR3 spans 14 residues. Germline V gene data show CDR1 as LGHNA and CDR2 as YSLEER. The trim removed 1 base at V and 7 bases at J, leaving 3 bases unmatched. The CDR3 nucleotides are TGCGCCAGCAGCCAAGCCGGGACTAGCGGTGAGCAGTACTTC. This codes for CASSQAGTSGEQYF.

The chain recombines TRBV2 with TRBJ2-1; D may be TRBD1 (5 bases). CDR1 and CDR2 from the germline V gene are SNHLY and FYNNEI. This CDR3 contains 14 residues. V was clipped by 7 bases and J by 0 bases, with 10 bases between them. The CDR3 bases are TGTGCCAGCAAGGGGCAGAGCTCCTACAATGAGCAGTTCTTC. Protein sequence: CASKGQSSYNEQFF.

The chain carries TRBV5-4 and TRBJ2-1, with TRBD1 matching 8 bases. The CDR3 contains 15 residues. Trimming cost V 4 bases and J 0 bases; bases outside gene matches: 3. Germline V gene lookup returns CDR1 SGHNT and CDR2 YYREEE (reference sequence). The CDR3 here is CASSGGQDSYNEQFF. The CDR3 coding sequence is TGTGCCAGCAGCGGGGGACAGGACTCCTACAATGAGCAGTTCTTC.

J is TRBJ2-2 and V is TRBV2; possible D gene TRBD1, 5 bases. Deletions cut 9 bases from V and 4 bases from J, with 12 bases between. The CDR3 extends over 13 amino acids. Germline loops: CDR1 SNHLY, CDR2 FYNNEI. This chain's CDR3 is CASTWTSTGELFF. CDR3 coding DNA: TGTGCCAGTACCTGGACATCCACCGGGGAGCTGTTTTTT.

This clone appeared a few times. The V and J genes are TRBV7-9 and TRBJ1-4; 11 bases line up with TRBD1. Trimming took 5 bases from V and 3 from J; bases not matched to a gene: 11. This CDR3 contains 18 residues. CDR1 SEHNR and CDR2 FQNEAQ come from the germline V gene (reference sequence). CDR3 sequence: CASSATGTGGLPNEKLFF. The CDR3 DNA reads TGTGCCAGCAGCGCCACCGGGACAGGGGGATTGCCTAATGAAAAACTGTTTTTT.

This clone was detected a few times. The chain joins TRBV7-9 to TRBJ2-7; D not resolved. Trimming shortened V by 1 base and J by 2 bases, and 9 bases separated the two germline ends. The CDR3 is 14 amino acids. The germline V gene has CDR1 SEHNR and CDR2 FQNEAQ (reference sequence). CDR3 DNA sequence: TGTGCCAGCAGCTTAGGCCCAGAAGCCTACGAGCAGTACTTC. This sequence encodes CASSLGPEAYEQYF.

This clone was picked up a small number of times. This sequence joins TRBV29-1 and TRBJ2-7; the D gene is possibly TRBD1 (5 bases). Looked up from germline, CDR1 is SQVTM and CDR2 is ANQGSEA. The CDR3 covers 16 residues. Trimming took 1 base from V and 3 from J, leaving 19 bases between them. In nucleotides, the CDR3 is TGCAGCGTTGAAGTACGACAGACCCGTGTCGGCTACGAGCAGTACTTC. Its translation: CSVEVRQTRVGYEQYF.